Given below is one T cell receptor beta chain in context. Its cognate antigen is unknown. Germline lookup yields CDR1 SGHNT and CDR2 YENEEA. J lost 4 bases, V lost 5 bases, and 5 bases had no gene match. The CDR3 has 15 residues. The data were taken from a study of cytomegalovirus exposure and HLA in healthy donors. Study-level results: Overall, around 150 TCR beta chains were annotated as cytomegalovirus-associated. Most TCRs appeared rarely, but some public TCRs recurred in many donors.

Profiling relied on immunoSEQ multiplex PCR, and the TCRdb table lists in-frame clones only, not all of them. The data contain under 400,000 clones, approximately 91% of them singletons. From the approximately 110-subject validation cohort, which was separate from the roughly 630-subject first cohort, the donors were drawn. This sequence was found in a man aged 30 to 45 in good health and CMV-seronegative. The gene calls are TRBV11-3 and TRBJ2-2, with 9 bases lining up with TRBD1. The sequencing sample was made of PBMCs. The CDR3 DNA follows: TGTGCCAGCAGCATGACAGGGGGTGGCACCGGGGAGCTGTTTTTT. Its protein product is CASSMTGGGTGELFF.